This entry lists 8 T cell receptor beta chains sequenced from one sample in a study of T-cell reconstitution after alpha-beta-depleted transplantation in children. Unique molecular identifiers tagged the TCRbeta library. TCRdb re-called the PCR reads through MiXCR, storing one row per CDR3 protein. This table holds more than 200,000 distinct CDR3 sequences, approximately 9.9% found once. The sequencing used PBMCs from the stem cell graft donor, collected from the stem cell graft. These receptors originate from a human donor who donated a stem cell graft to a child with SCID.

This clonotype was observed a handful of times. The V call is TRBV7-9, the J call TRBJ2-1; tentative D call: TRBD2 (7 bases). The CDR3 loop spans 14 amino acids. V lost 0 bases, J lost 10 bases, and 13 bases lay in between. Looked up from germline, CDR1 is SEHNR and CDR2 is FQNEAQ (reference sequence). Here the CDR3 reads CASSLAGGLEEQFF. For the CDR3, the DNA is TGTGCCAGCAGCTTAGCGGGGGGGCTAGAGGAGCAGTTCTTC.

The chain has TRBV18 and TRBJ2-3; D gene ambiguous. CDR3 length: 14 residues. Germline lookup yields CDR1 KGHSH and CDR2 LQKENI. The V end was cut by 3 bases, the J end by 4 bases, with 11 bases between. This CDR3 reads CASSPPTLSDTQYF. The CDR3 DNA follows: TGTGCCAGCTCACCTCCAACTCTCTCAGATACGCAGTATTTT.

This clonotype was recorded many times. This rearrangement joins TRBV2 to TRBJ2-7; a weak D match, TRBD1 (5 bases). Looked up from germline, CDR1 is SNHLY and CDR2 is FYNNEI. The CDR3 is 12 amino acids. V was trimmed by 4 bases and J by 4 bases, leaving 8 bases between them. The CDR3 coding sequence is TGTGCCAGCAGTGGACAGAGGTACGAGCAGTACTTC. Translated: CASSGQRYEQYF.

This chain links TRBV20-1 with TRBJ1-1; unclear D gene. The CDR3 has 14 amino acids. The germline gives CDR1 DFQATT, CDR2 SNEGSKA (reference sequence). Trimming removed 1 base at V and 2 bases at J, with 11 bases between. CDR3 nucleotides: TGCAGTGCTAGAGCTGCCGGCATTAACACTGAAGCTTTCTTT. It specifies CSARAAGINTEAFF.

This clonotype was recorded at least ten times. This chain uses TRBV5-1 with TRBJ2-1; TRBD2 agrees at 9 bases. Germline trimming cut 4 bases from V and 6 bases from J; bases unmatched to any gene: 11. The CDR3 runs 16 residues. In germline, CDR1 is SGHRS, CDR2 YFSETQ. Here the CDR3 DNA reads TGCGCCAGCAGCCCGGGCCCGGGACTAGCAACCAATGAGCAGTTCTTC. This sequence encodes CASSPGPGLATNEQFF.

This clonotype has at least ten counts. The rearrangement links TRBV10-2 to TRBJ2-7; D may be TRBD1 or TRBD2 (5 bases each). This CDR3 spans 13 amino acids. V shed 8 bases and J shed 0 bases, with 11 bases lying between them. In germline, CDR1 is WSHSY, CDR2 SAAADI. CDR3 protein: CASLSGTSYEQYF. The CDR3 DNA reads TGCGCCAGCCTGTCAGGGACCTCCTACGAGCAGTACTTC.

This clonotype was seen at least ten times. The V gene is TRBV5-1, the J gene TRBJ2-2, with D hard to call. The length of the CDR3 is 13 residues. The germline V gene encodes CDR1 SGHRS and CDR2 YFSETQ. The V gene lost 0 bases and the J gene lost 5 bases, with 5 bases spanning the gap. CDR3 sequence: CASSLDGTGELFF. The DNA for the CDR3 is TGCGCCAGCAGCTTGGATGGTACCGGGGAGCTGTTTTTT.

This clonotype has at least ten counts. CDR3 residues: CASSLAAAGLGAFF. CDR3 coding DNA: TGTGCCAGCAGCTTAGCGGCCGCAGGCCTAGGAGCTTTCTTT. The gene calls are TRBV7-9 and TRBJ1-1; D is undetermined. Trimming removed 0 bases from V and 10 bases from J, with 15 bases in between. CDR1 and CDR2 (germline): SEHNR, FQNEAQ (reference sequence). CDR3 size: 14 residues.